Presented here are 16 T cell receptor beta chains from one specimen sequenced in a study of blood T cell repertoires in COVID-19. Libraries were prepared by immunoSEQ multiplex PCR; TCRdb keeps only in-frame clonotypes and omits some of them. The data contain 150,000 to 200,000 clones, around 85% of them singletons. Sequenced input: peripheral blood. These receptors originate from a man aged 50-60 years with active or convalescent COVID-19.

This clone has more than one count but fewer than ten. The chain employs TRBV6-5 and TRBJ1-2, with 7 nucleotides matching TRBD1. The CDR3 has 14 amino acids. Germline CDR1 reads MNHEY; CDR2 reads SVGAGI. V lost 5 bases and J lost 2; bases outside the gene matches: 5. CDR3 amino acids: CASSLETGNYGYTF. CDR3 DNA: TGTGCCAGCAGTCTAGAGACAGGGAACTATGGCTACACCTTC.

The chain is built from TRBV11-3 and TRBJ2-1; the D gene is possibly TRBD1 (6 bases). The ends were cut back, 5 bases at V and 4 bases at J, with 9 bases in the middle. This CDR3 region has 13 residues. Germline V gene lookup returns CDR1 SGHNT and CDR2 YENEEA. CDR3 in DNA: TGTGCCAGCAGCACGGGACAATACAATGAGCAGTTCTTC. It encodes CASSTGQYNEQFF.

The V call is TRBV5-1, the J call TRBJ1-1, with D possibly matching TRBD1 (5 bases). This CDR3 comprises 15 residues. Germline V gives CDR1 SGHRS, CDR2 YFSETQ. V lost 0 bases, J lost 0 bases, and 9 bases lay in between. DNA of the CDR3: TGCGCCAGCAGCTTGGTTACAGGTATGAACACTGAAGCTTTCTTT. It translates to CASSLVTGMNTEAFF.

V and J are TRBV9 and TRBJ2-1, with 8 nucleotides matching TRBD2. Looked up from germline, CDR1 is SGDLS and CDR2 is YYNGEE. The CDR3 extends over 16 amino acids. V lost 4 bases, J lost 0 bases, and 6 bases stayed unmatched. The CDR3 coding sequence is TGTGCCAGCAGCTCAACAGGGACTAGCTCCTACAATGAGCAGTTCTTC. It translates to CASSSTGTSSYNEQFF.

V usage is TRBV15 and J usage is TRBJ1-2; tentatively, D is TRBD1 (6 bases). The V gene's germline CDR1 is LNHNV and CDR2 YYDKDF (reference sequence). V lost 1 base, J lost 3 bases, and 12 bases lay in between. The CDR3 covers 15 residues. CDR3 in amino acids: CATSRVWGRDYGYTF. The CDR3 nucleotides are TGTGCCACCAGCAGAGTTTGGGGGCGCGACTATGGCTACACCTTC.

The gene calls are TRBV18 and TRBJ2-1; a weak D match, TRBD1 (5 bases). Deletions cut 4 bases from V and 6 bases from J, with 7 bases between. In germline, CDR1 is KGHSH, CDR2 LQKENI. The CDR3 contains 12 residues. This chain's CDR3 is CASSRGGNEQFF. The CDR3 bases are TGTGCCAGCTCACGGGGCGGCAATGAGCAGTTCTTC. Full variable domain (rest looked up from reference TRBV18 and TRBJ2-1): NAGVMQNPRHLVRRRGQEARLRCSPMKGHSHVYWYRQLPEEGLKFMVYLQKENIIDESGMPKERFSAEFPKEGPSILRIQQVVRGDSAAYFCASSRGGNEQFFGPGTRLTVL.

The chain couples TRBV5-4 to TRBJ1-2; TRBD1 might be the D (6 bases). This CDR3 contains 15 residues. Looked up from germline, CDR1 is SGHNT and CDR2 is YYREEE (reference sequence). Trimming left V 2 bases short and J 2 bases short, with 13 bases between. The CDR3 DNA reads as TGTGCCAGCAGCTTTGGACAGCAGGTCAACTATGGCTACACCTTC. Translating it yields CASSFGQQVNYGYTF.

J is TRBJ1-6 and V is TRBV2; D is perhaps TRBD1 (5 bases). Germline V CDR1 and CDR2: SNHLY, FYNNEI. V was cut by 10 bases and J by 9 bases, with 22 bases left in between. CDR3 size: 15 residues. The CDR3 reads CATSLPDKGFSPLHF. CDR3 sequence (DNA): TGTGCCACCTCCTTGCCGGACAAAGGTTTTTCACCCCTCCACTTT. Full variable domain (remainder filled in from reference TRBV2 and TRBJ1-6): EPEVTQTPSHQVTQMGQEVILRCVPISNHLYFYWYRQILGQKVEFLVSFYNNEISEKSEIFDDQFSVERPDGSNFTLKIRSTKLEDSAMYFCATSLPDKGFSPLHFGNGTRLTVT.

J is TRBJ2-1 and V is TRBV18; D may be TRBD2 (6 bases). The CDR3 extends over 15 amino acids. Germline V gives CDR1 KGHSH, CDR2 LQKENI. V lost 4 bases to trimming and J lost 10 bases, with 20 bases between them. The CDR3 here is CASSLWGGGDGEQFF. The CDR3 DNA follows: TGTGCCAGCTCACTGTGGGGCGGAGGGGACGGAGAGCAGTTCTTC.

The gene calls are TRBV6-5 and TRBJ2-7, with D perhaps TRBD1 (6 bases). The CDR3 runs to 14 residues. The V gene lost 6 bases and the J gene lost 2 bases, with 14 bases spanning the gap. The germline V gene has CDR1 MNHEY and CDR2 SVGAGI. The CDR3 DNA is TGTGCCAGCAGCCTGGACAGTATCACCTACGAGCAGTACTTC. Translating gives CASSLDSITYEQYF.

The CDR3 is CASSELAETYEQYF. As DNA, the CDR3 is TGCGCCAGCAGTGAGTTGGCAGAAACCTACGAGCAGTACTTC. V and J are TRBV10-1 and TRBJ2-7, with D unclear. The CDR3 covers 14 residues. The germline gives CDR1 WNHNN, CDR2 SYGVQD (reference sequence). V was clipped by 1 base and J by 2 bases, with 9 bases between them.

This chain uses TRBV5-1 with TRBJ2-2; possible D gene TRBD2, 6 bases. In germline, CDR1 is SGHRS, CDR2 YFSETQ. V gave up 0 bases and J gave up 6 bases, with 18 bases separating them. The CDR3 runs 17 residues. The CDR3 reads CASSLDRGKGFAGELFF. The CDR3 DNA reads TGCGCCAGCAGCTTGGATCGGGGGAAGGGGTTTGCCGGGGAGCTGTTTTTT.

The CDR3 spells CASSPGGGAYNSPLHF. Here the CDR3 DNA reads TGTGCCAGCAGCCCCGGGGGAGGGGCCTATAATTCACCCCTCCACTTT. The gene calls are TRBV9 and TRBJ1-6, with D maybe TRBD1 (5 bases). Trimming left V 4 bases short and J 2 bases short, with 13 bases between. The CDR3 loop spans 16 amino acids. From germline, CDR1 is SGDLS and CDR2 YYNGEE. Full variable domain (remainder filled in from reference TRBV9 and TRBJ1-6): DSGVTQTPKHLITATGQRVTLRCSPRSGDLSVYWYQQSLDQGLQFLIQYYNGEERAKGNILERFSAQQFPDLHSELNLSSLELGDSALYFCASSPGGGAYNSPLHFGNGTRLTVT.

This chain uses TRBV7-3 with TRBJ2-2; TRBD1 aligns across 8 bases. Germline V gene sequence: CDR1 SGHTA, CDR2 FQGTGA. V was pared by 5 bases and J by 4 bases, with 3 bases of the junction left unmatched. The CDR3 contains 14 residues. CDR3 sequence reads: CASSQQGGTGELFF. The CDR3 DNA reads as TGTGCCAGCAGCCAACAGGGGGGCACCGGGGAGCTGTTTTTT.

The chain joins TRBV6-5 to TRBJ1-1, with D perhaps matching TRBD1 (5 bases). Germline V CDR1 and CDR2: MNHEY, SVGAGI. Trimming cost V 2 bases and J 8 bases, with 15 bases left between them. The CDR3 is made up of 14 amino acids. Here the CDR3 DNA reads TGTGCCAGCAGTTACCTAACCGGACAAAAAGAAGCTTTCTTT. This gives the protein CASSYLTGQKEAFF.

This clone was seen a single time. The J gene is TRBJ1-5, the V gene TRBV5-1; D is ambiguous. The CDR3 is 16 amino acids. The ends were cut back, 0 bases at V and 4 bases at J, with 14 bases in the middle. The V gene's germline CDR1 is SGHRS and CDR2 YFSETQ. For the CDR3, the DNA is TGCGCCAGCAGCTTGGATGGAACCGGGGAGAATCAGCCCCAGCATTTT. Translation: CASSLDGTGENQPQHF.